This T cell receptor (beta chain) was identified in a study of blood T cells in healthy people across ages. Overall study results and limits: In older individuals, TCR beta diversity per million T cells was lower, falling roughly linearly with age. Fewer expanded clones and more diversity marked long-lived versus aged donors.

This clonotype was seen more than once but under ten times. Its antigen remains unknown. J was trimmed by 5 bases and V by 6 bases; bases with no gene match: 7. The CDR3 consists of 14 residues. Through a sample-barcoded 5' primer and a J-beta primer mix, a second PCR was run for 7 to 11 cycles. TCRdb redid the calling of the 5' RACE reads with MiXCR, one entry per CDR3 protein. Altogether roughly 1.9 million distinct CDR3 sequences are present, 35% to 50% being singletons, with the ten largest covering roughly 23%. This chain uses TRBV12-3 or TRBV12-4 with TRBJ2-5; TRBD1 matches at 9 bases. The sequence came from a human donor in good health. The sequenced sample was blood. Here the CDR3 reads CASRGQGSEETQYF. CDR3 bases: TGTGCCAGCAGGGGACAGGGTAGCGAGGAGACCCAGTACTTC.